The next 27 T cell receptor beta chains were all read from a single sample in a study of CD8+ T cells in alopecia areata. Following RNA extraction, reverse transcription yielded cDNA that acted as the sequencing template. Here immunoSEQ multiplex PCR was the method, and the copy in TCRdb shows in-frame clones only, minus some. The table lists 150,000 to 200,000 clones, 59% of them singletons. Source: CD4+ T cells sorted from blood, taken at week 0. The source is a human donor with alopecia areata.

The chain has TRBV7-3 and TRBJ2-3; D not resolved. Germline values: CDR1 SGHTA, CDR2 FQGTGA. The CDR3 length is 14 residues. V was clipped by 1 base and J by 0 bases, with 5 bases between them. CDR3 loop: CASSLSRSTDTQYF. The CDR3 coding sequence is TGTGCCAGCAGCTTAAGCCGCAGCACAGATACGCAGTATTTT.

The chain has TRBV20-1 and TRBJ1-2, with D hard to call. V was clipped by 3 bases and J by 6 bases, with 8 bases between them. The CDR3 length is 11 residues. Per germline, CDR1 DFQATT and CDR2 SNEGSKA (reference sequence). The CDR3 loop is CSASKGHGYTF. CDR3 DNA sequence: TGCAGTGCTAGTAAGGGCCATGGCTACACCTTC.

The CDR3 sequence: CSAAGTGFYEQYF. CDR3 nucleotides: TGCAGCGCCGCCGGGACAGGGTTCTACGAGCAGTACTTC. The gene calls are TRBV29-1 and TRBJ2-7, with TRBD1 identical over 9 bases. In germline, CDR1 is SQVTM, CDR2 ANQGSEA. The CDR3 totals 13 residues. J was trimmed by 3 bases and V by 7 bases; bases with no gene match: 7.

The V call is TRBV2, the J call TRBJ2-1; 8 bases are a match to TRBD2. There are 12 residues in the CDR3. J gave up 8 bases and V 6 bases, and 3 bases lay outside the gene matches. CDR1 is SNHLY and CDR2 is FYNNEI in the germline V gene. CDR3 in DNA: TGTGCCAGCAGCACGACTAGCGATGAGCAGTTCTTC. Its protein is CASSTTSDEQFF.

This clone was seen only a few times. This chain joins TRBV5-1 and TRBJ1-1, with 9 bases matching TRBD1. The V and J ends lost 4 bases and 1 base, in that order; junction bases with no gene match: 2. Germline CDR1 and CDR2: SGHRS and YFSETQ. CDR3 length equals 14 residues. In DNA, the CDR3 is TGCGCCAGCAGCCAACAGGGGGCGAACACTGAAGCTTTCTTT. It yields the protein CASSQQGANTEAFF. The variable domain in full, completed from reference TRBV5-1 and TRBJ1-1, reads KAGVTQTPRYLIKTRGQQVTLSCSPISGHRSVSWYQQTPGQGLQFLFEYFSETQRNKGNFPGRFSGRQFSNSRSEMNVSTLELGDSALYLCASSQQGANTEAFFGQGTRLTVV.

The rearrangement uses TRBV7-9 and TRBJ2-6, with D possibly being TRBD1 (5 bases). This CDR3 spans 15 amino acids. The germline gives CDR1 SEHNR, CDR2 FQNEAQ (reference sequence). Trimming pared 10 bases from V and 0 bases from J, leaving 13 bases between. CDR3 nucleotide sequence: TGTGCCACCCTGACAGAATACTCTGGGGCCAACGTCCTGACTTTC. It encodes CATLTEYSGANVLTF.

The chain couples TRBV5-1 to TRBJ2-7; no clear D. The CDR3 loop spans 14 amino acids. The V end was cut by 0 bases, the J end by 6 bases, with 13 bases between. Germline V lookup: CDR1 SGHRS, CDR2 YFSETQ. The CDR3 loop reads CASSLEASVVEQYF. The DNA for the CDR3 is TGCGCCAGCAGCTTGGAGGCCAGTGTAGTCGAGCAGTACTTC.

The chain is built from TRBV29-1 and TRBJ2-4, with unresolved D. Trimming stripped 4 bases from V and 0 bases from J, with 10 bases between. The CDR3 has 14 amino acids. Germline CDR1 is SQVTM and CDR2 is ANQGSEA. Here the CDR3 reads CSVVEGLAKNIQYF. The CDR3 DNA follows: TGCAGCGTTGTGGAAGGTCTAGCCAAAAACATTCAGTACTTC.

The chain recombines TRBV5-1 with TRBJ2-7; D perhaps matches TRBD1 (5 bases). The CDR3 is 15 amino acids. CDR1 is SGHRS and CDR2 is YFSETQ in the germline V gene. The V end lost 7 bases, the J end lost 2 bases, and 19 bases lay between the germline ends. Here the CDR3 DNA reads TGCGCCAGCCAGGGATCTACCTCCCCGACCTACGAGCAGTACTTC. It codes for CASQGSTSPTYEQYF.

The genes are TRBV29-1 and TRBJ1-1; D call uncertain. This CDR3 is built from 10 residues. CDR1 is SQVTM and CDR2 is ANQGSEA in the germline V gene. Deletions cut 3 bases from V and 4 bases from J, with 3 bases between. For the CDR3, the DNA is TGCAGCGTTGAGGGCACTGAAGCTTTCTTT. Its protein is CSVEGTEAFF.

The genes are TRBV6-5 and TRBJ1-5; D remains unclear. The CDR3 loop spans 14 amino acids. Trimming removed 5 bases at V and 4 bases at J, with 12 bases between. Germline V lookup: CDR1 MNHEY, CDR2 SVGAGI. Here the CDR3 DNA reads TGTGCCAGCAGTGAATCTACTGGAAATCAGCCCCAGCATTTT. This gives the protein CASSESTGNQPQHF.

This rearrangement joins TRBV30 to TRBJ1-1; 7 bases align to TRBD1. This CDR3 spans 12 amino acids. V shed 8 bases, J shed 3 bases, and the junction held 6 bases outside the gene matches. Germline V lookup: CDR1 GTSNPN, CDR2 SVGIG (reference sequence). The CDR3 sequence is CAGDRADTEAFF. CDR3 sequence (DNA): TGTGCCGGTGACAGGGCTGACACTGAAGCTTTCTTT.

This chain connects TRBV9 to TRBJ2-3, with unresolved D. The V gene lost 0 bases and the J gene lost 5 bases, with 10 bases spanning the gap. CDR3 length: 14 residues. The germline V gene encodes CDR1 SGDLS and CDR2 YYNGEE. CDR3 sequence reads: CASSVGSFQDTQYF. The CDR3 DNA reads as TGTGCCAGCAGCGTAGGCTCATTCCAAGATACGCAGTATTTT.

The genes are TRBV6-5 and TRBJ1-5; no definite D call. In germline, CDR1 is MNHEY, CDR2 SVGAGI. The germline V and J ends were trimmed by 4 bases and 7 bases, with 11 bases remaining between them. This CDR3 spans 13 amino acids. The DNA for the CDR3 is TGTGCCAGCAGTTCCTCACTCCTCCAGCCCCAGCATTTT. Amino acid sequence: CASSSSLLQPQHF.

This clone was detected only a few times. This chain joins TRBV6-5 and TRBJ2-6; D may be TRBD1 (5 bases). There are 15 residues in the CDR3. Per germline, CDR1 MNHEY and CDR2 SVGAGI. Between the trimmed V and J ends, which lost 8 bases and 0 bases, there was a span of 11 bases. The CDR3 sequence is CASQGLGSGANVLTF. The CDR3 nucleotides are TGTGCCAGCCAGGGTCTGGGCTCTGGGGCCAACGTCCTGACTTTC.

The V call is TRBV29-1, the J call TRBJ1-1, with D maybe TRBD1 (5 bases). V lost 5 bases and J 4 bases, leaving 17 bases between the germline ends. Germline CDR1 and CDR2: SQVTM and ANQGSEA. The CDR3 spans 14 residues. DNA of the CDR3: TGCAGCGTTATTGGCCTGGGGGGGAGCACTGAAGCTTTCTTT. Its protein is CSVIGLGGSTEAFF. Full variable domain (rest looked up from reference TRBV29-1 and TRBJ1-1): SAVISQKPSRDICQRGTSLTIQCQVDSQVTMMFWYRQQPGQSLTLIATANQGSEATYESGFVIDKFPISRPNLTFSTLTVSNMSPEDSSIYLCSVIGLGGSTEAFFGQGTRLTVV.

The chain employs TRBV7-9 and TRBJ2-5; TRBD2 aligns across 8 bases. CDR3 size: 13 residues. The germline V gene has CDR1 SEHNR and CDR2 FQNEAQ (reference sequence). V shed 5 bases and J 5 bases; nucleotides not matched to a gene: 4. The chain's CDR3 is CASSPGTRETQYF. For the CDR3, the DNA is TGTGCCAGCAGCCCAGGGACTAGGGAGACCCAGTACTTC. Variable domain in full (rest from reference TRBV7-9 and TRBJ2-5): DTGVSQNPRHKITKRGQNVTFRCDPISEHNRLYWYRQTLGQGPEFLTYFQNEAQLEKSRLLSDRFSAERPKGSFSTLEIQRTEQGDSAMYLCASSPGTRETQYFGPGTRLLVL.

Written as DNA, the CDR3 is TGTGCCTGGAGTGTCAGGTGGGGACAGGCGAACACCGGGGAGCTGTTTTTT. This gives the protein CAWSVRWGQANTGELFF. V and J are TRBV30 and TRBJ2-2; 8 bases are shared with TRBD1. CDR3 size: 17 residues. Germline V gene lookup returns CDR1 GTSNPN and CDR2 SVGIG (reference sequence). V lost 0 bases to trimming and J lost 0 bases; unmatched junction nucleotides: 6.

This chain joins TRBV29-1 and TRBJ1-2, with D unclear. The V end lost 1 base, the J end lost 0 bases, and 12 bases lay between the germline ends. Germline V gene lookup returns CDR1 SQVTM and CDR2 ANQGSEA. The CDR3 consists of 15 residues. The CDR3 DNA is TGCAGCGTTGAAGGCGTCATACAAGCTAACTATGGCTACACCTTC. Translated: CSVEGVIQANYGYTF.

This chain uses TRBV4-1 with TRBJ2-1, with TRBD1 matching over 9 bases. This CDR3 comprises 15 residues. V shed 5 bases and J 5 bases; nucleotides not matched to a gene: 7. Looked up from germline, CDR1 is MGHRA and CDR2 is YSYEKL. CDR3 DNA sequence: TGCGCCAGCAGCGTCCCGGGACAGGGCGACAATGAGCAGTTCTTC. It yields the protein CASSVPGQGDNEQFF.

The chain employs TRBV7-6 and TRBJ2-3, with D hard to call. Trimming shortened V by 3 bases and J by 2 bases, and 3 bases separated the two germline ends. CDR3 length equals 12 residues. Germline lookup yields CDR1 SGHVS and CDR2 FNYEAQ. The CDR3 here is CASSFATDTQYF. The CDR3 DNA reads TGTGCCAGCAGCTTTGCCACAGATACGCAGTATTTT.

This clone was counted only a few times. The chain is built from TRBV6-6 and TRBJ2-4; TRBD2 matches at 8 bases. V was clipped by 7 bases and J by 1 base; unmatched bases: 9. In germline, CDR1 is MNHNY, CDR2 SVGAGI (reference sequence). The length of the CDR3 is 16 residues. The CDR3 bases are TGTGCCAGCACCGGGACTAGTGGGTATGCCAAAAACATTCAGTACTTC. This codes for CASTGTSGYAKNIQYF.

The rearrangement uses TRBV29-1 and TRBJ1-1, with D tentatively TRBD1 (5 bases). V was pared by 5 bases and J by 4 bases, with 8 bases between. The germline V gene has CDR1 SQVTM and CDR2 ANQGSEA. The CDR3 has 11 amino acids. The CDR3 region is CSVKGTTEAFF. The DNA for the CDR3 is TGCAGCGTTAAAGGGACCACTGAAGCTTTCTTT.

This clone was found a few times. This chain connects TRBV5-1 to TRBJ2-2, with 10 bases fitting TRBD1. Germline CDR1 SGHRS, CDR2 YFSETQ. J was trimmed by 4 bases and V by 4 bases; bases with no gene match: 7. The CDR3 runs to 16 residues. The CDR3 DNA follows: TGCGCCAGCAGCCAAGGGACAGGGGTGGCCACCGGGGAGCTGTTTTTT. This translates into CASSQGTGVATGELFF.

CDR3 loop: CASSVAVAGTQYF. The CDR3 DNA reads as TGTGCCAGCAGCGTAGCAGTAGCGGGGACGCAGTATTTT. This sequence joins TRBV9 and TRBJ2-3; 8 positions match TRBD2. The CDR3 consists of 13 residues. Germline trimming cut 0 bases from V and 9 bases from J; bases unmatched to any gene: 3. Germline CDR1 SGDLS, CDR2 YYNGEE. Complete variable domain (other parts from reference TRBV9 and TRBJ2-3): DSGVTQTPKHLITATGQRVTLRCSPRSGDLSVYWYQQSLDQGLQFLIQYYNGEERAKGNILERFSAQQFPDLHSELNLSSLELGDSALYFCASSVAVAGTQYFGPGTRLTVL.

The rearrangement links TRBV15 to TRBJ1-2, with 7 bases identical to TRBD1. J was trimmed by 7 bases and V by 3 bases; bases with no gene match: 11. The CDR3 runs to 15 residues. The germline gives CDR1 LNHNV, CDR2 YYDKDF (reference sequence). The CDR3: CATSRGDRASGGYTF. The CDR3 nucleotides read TGTGCCACCAGCAGGGGTGACAGGGCCAGTGGTGGCTACACCTTC.

This clone occurred a few times. V is TRBV10-3 and J is TRBJ2-6; D uncertain. Trimming removed 2 bases at V and 2 bases at J, with 10 bases between. The length of the CDR3 is 16 residues. Germline V gene data show CDR1 as ENHRY and CDR2 as SYGVKD. CDR3 coding DNA: TGTGCCATCAGTGAGACCATGCAGACTGGGGCCAACGTCCTGACTTTC. It yields the protein CAISETMQTGANVLTF.